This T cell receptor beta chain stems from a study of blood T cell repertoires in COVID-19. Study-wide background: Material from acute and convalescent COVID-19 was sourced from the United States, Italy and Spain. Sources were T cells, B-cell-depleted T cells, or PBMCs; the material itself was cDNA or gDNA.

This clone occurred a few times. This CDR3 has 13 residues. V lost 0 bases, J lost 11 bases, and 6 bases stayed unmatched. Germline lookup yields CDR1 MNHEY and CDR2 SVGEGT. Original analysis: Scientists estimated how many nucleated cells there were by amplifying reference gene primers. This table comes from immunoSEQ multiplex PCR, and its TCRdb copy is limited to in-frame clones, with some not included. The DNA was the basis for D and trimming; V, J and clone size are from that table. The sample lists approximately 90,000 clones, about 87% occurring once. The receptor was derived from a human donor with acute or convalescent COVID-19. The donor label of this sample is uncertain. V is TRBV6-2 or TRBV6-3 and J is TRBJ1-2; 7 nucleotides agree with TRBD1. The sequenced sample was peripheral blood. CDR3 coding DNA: TGTGCCAGCAGTTACTCGACAGGGATTCGGTACACCTTC. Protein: CASSYSTGIRYTF.